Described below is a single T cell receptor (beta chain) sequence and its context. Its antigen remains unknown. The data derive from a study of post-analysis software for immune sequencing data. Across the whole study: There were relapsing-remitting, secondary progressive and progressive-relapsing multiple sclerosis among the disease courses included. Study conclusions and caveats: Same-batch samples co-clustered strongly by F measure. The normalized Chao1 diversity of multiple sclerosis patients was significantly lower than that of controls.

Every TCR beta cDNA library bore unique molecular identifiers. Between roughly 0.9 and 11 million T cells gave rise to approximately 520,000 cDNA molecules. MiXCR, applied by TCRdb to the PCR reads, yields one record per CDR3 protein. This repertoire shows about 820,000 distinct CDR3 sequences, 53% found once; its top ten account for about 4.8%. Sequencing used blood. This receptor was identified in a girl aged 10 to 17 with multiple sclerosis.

This CDR3 reads CASSQTGLPNTEAFF. The CDR3, as DNA: TGTGCCAGCAGCCAAACAGGGCTGCCGAACACTGAAGCTTTCTTT. The rearrangement joins TRBV14 to TRBJ1-1, with D possibly matching TRBD1 (6 bases). This CDR3 spans 15 amino acids. V was pared by 2 bases and J by 1 base, with 11 bases between. Looked up from germline, CDR1 is SGHDN and CDR2 is FVKESK.